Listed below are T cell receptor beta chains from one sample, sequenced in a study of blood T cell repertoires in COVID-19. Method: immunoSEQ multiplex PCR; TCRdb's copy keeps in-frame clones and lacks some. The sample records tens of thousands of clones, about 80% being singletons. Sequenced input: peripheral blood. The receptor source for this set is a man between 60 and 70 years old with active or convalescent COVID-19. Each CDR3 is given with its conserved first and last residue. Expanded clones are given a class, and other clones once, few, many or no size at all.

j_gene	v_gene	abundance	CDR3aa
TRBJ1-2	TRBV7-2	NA	CASSLGQGHYGYTF
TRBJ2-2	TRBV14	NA	CASSQPTGTNTGELFF
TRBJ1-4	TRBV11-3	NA	CASSRTGGNEKLFF
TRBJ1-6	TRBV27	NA	CASSLRIRGQGYSSPLHF
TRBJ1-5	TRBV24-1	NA	CATSPGTGGNNQPQHF
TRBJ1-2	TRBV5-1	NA	CASSPDRAGYGYTF
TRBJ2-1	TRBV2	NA	CASSFRAGKWVEQFF
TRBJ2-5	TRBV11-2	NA	CASSLDEETQYF
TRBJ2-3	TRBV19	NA	CAVKGGAGDTQYF
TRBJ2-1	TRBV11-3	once	CASALRSLPNEQFF
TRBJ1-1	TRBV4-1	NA	CASSLRVARGGEAFF
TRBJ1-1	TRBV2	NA	CASRTGTGGNTEAFF
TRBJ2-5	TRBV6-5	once	CASSYSIGAGGETQYF
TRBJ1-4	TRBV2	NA	CASSALVGVEKLFF
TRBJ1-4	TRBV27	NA	CASSIRPTETSEKLFF
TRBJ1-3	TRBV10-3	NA	CAISAGGGNTIYF
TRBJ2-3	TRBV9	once	CASSPTSVRLSTDTQYF
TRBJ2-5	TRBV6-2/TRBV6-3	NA	CASSYVWGGYQETQYF